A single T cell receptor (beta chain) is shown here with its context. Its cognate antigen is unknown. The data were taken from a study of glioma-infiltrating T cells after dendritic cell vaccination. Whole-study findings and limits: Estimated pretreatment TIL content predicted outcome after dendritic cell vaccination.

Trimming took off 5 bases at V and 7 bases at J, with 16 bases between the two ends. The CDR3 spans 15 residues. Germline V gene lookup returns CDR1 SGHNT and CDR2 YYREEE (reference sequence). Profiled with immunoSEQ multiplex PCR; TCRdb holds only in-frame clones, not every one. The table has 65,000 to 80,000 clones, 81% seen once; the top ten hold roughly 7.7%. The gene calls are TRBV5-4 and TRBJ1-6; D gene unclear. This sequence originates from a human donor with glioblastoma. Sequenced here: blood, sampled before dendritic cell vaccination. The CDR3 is CASSSRAGNNSPLHF. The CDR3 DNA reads TGTGCCAGCAGTTCCCGGGCGGGGAACAATTCACCCCTCCACTTT.